The next 5 T cell receptor beta chains were all read from a single sample in a study of human T cells and chemical hapten exposure. Time point reported: pre-sensitization, week 0. Stated treatment: therapeutic diphenylcyclopropenone sensitization with weekly scalp DPC. MiXCR, applied by TCRdb to the RACE reads, yields one record per CDR3 protein. Altogether tens of thousands of distinct CDR3 sequences are present, about 11% being singletons, with the ten largest covering about 5.9%. The sample consisted of whole blood, taken in connection with sensitization to the hapten diphenylcyclopropenone (DPC). Every receptor here comes from a man aged 25 to 45 with alopecia areata. Some clones in this sample may be carry-over from other donors' samples.

The chain uses TRBV12-3 or TRBV12-4 and TRBJ2-7, with D perhaps matching TRBD2 (6 bases). The CDR3 spans 13 residues. V was trimmed by 2 bases and J by 6 bases, leaving 11 bases between them. CDR3 DNA: TGTGCCAGCAGTTTAACGGGGGTTGGCGAGCAGTACGTC. It specifies CASSLTGVGEQYV.

Only a few counts were recorded for this clonotype. The V gene is TRBV7-3, the J gene TRBJ1-1; maybe TRBD1 (5 bases). There are 12 residues in the CDR3. V shed 3 bases and J shed 5 bases, with 7 bases lying between them. In germline, CDR1 is SGHTA, CDR2 FQGTGA. CDR3 in DNA: TGTGCCAGCAGCTTCCAGGGAACTGAAGCTTTCTTT. The encoded protein is CASSFQGTEAFF.

By share, this clonotype ranks as medium-sized. V usage is TRBV6-2 or TRBV6-3 and J usage is TRBJ1-5; TRBD1 might be the D (5 bases). V lost 2 bases to trimming and J lost 5 bases, with 13 bases between them. The CDR3 has 15 residues. CDR1 and CDR2 (germline): MNHEY, SVGEGT. CDR3 sequence reads: CASSYTGTQDQPQHF. The CDR3 DNA reads TGTGCCAGCAGTTACACCGGGACCCAAGATCAGCCCCAGCATTTT.

A remark on this clonotype: A clone one base away is much larger, so this may be a read error. The chain couples TRBV2 to TRBJ1-5; D is uncertain. The CDR3 is made up of 14 amino acids. The germline V gene has CDR1 SNHLY and CDR2 FYNNEI. The CDR3 coding sequence is TGTGTCAGCAGCGGTGCTAGCAGGAATCAGCCCCAGCATTTT. Amino acids: CVSSGASRNQPQHF.

At least ten counts were recorded for this clonotype. The rearrangement links TRBV11-2 to TRBJ2-5, with 8 bases aligning to TRBD2. J gave up 4 bases and V 1 base, and 2 bases lay outside the gene matches. CDR1 SGHAT and CDR2 FQNNGV come from the germline V gene. This CDR3 contains 14 residues. The CDR3 sequence is CASSLGLALETQYF. The CDR3 bases are TGTGCCAGCAGCTTAGGACTAGCGTTAGAGACCCAGTACTTC.